The 27 T cell receptor beta chains reported below all come from one sample, sequenced in a study of T cells in localized non-small cell lung cancer. Here immunoSEQ multiplex PCR was the method, and the copy in TCRdb shows in-frame clones only, minus some. The sample records under 15,000 clones, more than 75% being singletons. Material: peripheral blood, obtained before any cancer treatment. The source is a male donor at least 60 years old with stage I lung adenocarcinoma.

This chain connects TRBV29-1 to TRBJ2-3; D gene uncertain. The CDR3 runs to 14 residues. Trimming removed 5 bases at V and 1 base at J, with 13 bases between. CDR1 SQVTM and CDR2 ANQGSEA come from the germline V gene. The CDR3 is CSVLNNWGTDTQYF. The CDR3 nucleotides read TGCAGCGTTCTAAACAATTGGGGCACAGATACGCAGTATTTT.

The V gene is TRBV27, the J gene TRBJ2-1; 8 nucleotides align to TRBD2. This CDR3 region has 12 residues. From germline, CDR1 is MNHEY and CDR2 SMNVEV (reference sequence). Unmatched junction bases numbered 1, after V lost 11 bases and J lost 1 base. CDR3 in amino acids: CAAGGSYNEQFF. The CDR3 nucleotides read TGTGCCGCGGGGGGATCCTACAATGAGCAGTTCTTC.

This sequence joins TRBV9 and TRBJ1-6; no clear D gene. Between the trimmed V and J ends, which lost 7 bases and 7 bases, there was a span of 12 bases. CDR1 is SGDLS and CDR2 is YYNGEE in the germline V gene. This CDR3 has 13 amino acids. The CDR3 spells CASQSGINSPLHF. The CDR3 nucleotides read TGTGCCAGCCAAAGTGGCATAAATTCACCCCTCCACTTT.

The J gene is TRBJ1-3, the V gene TRBV7-8, with D unclear. From germline, CDR1 is SGHVS and CDR2 FQNEAQ. V was cut by 7 bases and J by 9 bases, with 13 bases left in between. This CDR3 contains 12 residues. The chain's CDR3 is CASTREVGTIYF. The CDR3 DNA sequence: TGTGCCAGCACTCGGGAAGTGGGCACCATATATTTT.

This clone is judged large. Distinct nucleotide sequences in the sample also encode this CDR3. This chain links TRBV6-1 with TRBJ1-2; D gene ambiguous. The germline V gene encodes CDR1 MNHNS and CDR2 SASEGT. The CDR3 sequence is 13 residues long. Deletions cut 4 bases from V and 2 bases from J, with 8 bases between. The CDR3, as DNA: TGTGCCAGCAGTGGGGCGGGAAACTATGGCTACACCTTC. Amino acid sequence: CASSGAGNYGYTF.

The chain carries TRBV2 and TRBJ2-7, with D perhaps TRBD1 (6 bases). Germline CDR1 and CDR2: SNHLY and FYNNEI. V was shortened by 6 bases and J by 2 bases, with 11 bases between the two germline ends. The CDR3 has 13 amino acids. CDR3: CASRRTATYEQYF. Written as DNA, the CDR3 is TGTGCCAGCAGACGGACAGCTACCTACGAGCAGTACTTC.

This sequence joins TRBV18 and TRBJ2-1, with 12 bases that match TRBD1. The V gene end was trimmed by 2 bases and the J gene end by 9 bases; junction bases not matched to a gene: 5. This CDR3 has 15 amino acids. Per the germline V gene, CDR1 is KGHSH and CDR2 is LQKENI. The CDR3 spells CASSPRGQGAGEQFF. The DNA for the CDR3 is TGTGCCAGCTCACCAAGGGGACAGGGGGCCGGTGAGCAGTTCTTC.

The chain employs TRBV7-2 and TRBJ1-6, with a weak D call TRBD1 (5 bases). The germline gives CDR1 SGHTA, CDR2 FQGNSA. The V and J ends lost 5 bases and 10 bases respectively, with 15 bases between them. The CDR3 totals 14 residues. The CDR3 DNA reads as TGTGCCAGCAGCCGCGGGACTTCGCGGTCACCCCTCCACTTT. Its protein product is CASSRGTSRSPLHF.

This chain links TRBV18 with TRBJ2-7, with D uncertain. CDR1 is KGHSH, CDR2 LQKENI, per germline. V was pared by 2 bases and J by 3 bases, with 8 bases between. The CDR3 sequence is 13 residues long. CDR3 sequence: CASSPGSNYEQYF. The CDR3, as DNA: TGTGCCAGCTCACCAGGTAGTAACTACGAGCAGTACTTC. The complete variable domain, with remaining parts taken from reference TRBV18 and TRBJ2-7, reads NAGVMQNPRHLVRRRGQEARLRCSPMKGHSHVYWYRQLPEEGLKFMVYLQKENIIDESGMPKERFSAEFPKEGPSILRIQQVVRGDSAAYFCASSPGSNYEQYFGPGTRLTVT.

This chain joins TRBV28 and TRBJ2-3; 11 bases match TRBD2. V lost 5 bases and J lost 4; bases outside the gene matches: 8. The germline gives CDR1 MDHEN, CDR2 SYDVKM. The CDR3 is 16 residues long. CDR3 region: CASSALSGGASDTQYF. The DNA for the CDR3 is TGTGCCAGCAGTGCCCTTAGCGGGGGGGCCTCAGATACGCAGTATTTT.

V and J are TRBV5-4 and TRBJ2-3; D remains ambiguous. The germline CDR1 and CDR2 sequences are SGHNT and YYREEE (reference sequence). CDR3 length: 16 amino acids. V was clipped by 3 bases and J by 2 bases, with 16 bases between them. This CDR3 reads CASSCGSTNPTDTQYF. The CDR3, as DNA: TGTGCCAGCAGCTGTGGGTCCACTAACCCCACAGATACGCAGTATTTT.

The gene calls are TRBV5-4 and TRBJ2-5; possible D gene TRBD2, 5 bases. CDR3 length equals 13 residues. The V end lost 4 bases, the J end lost 1 base, and 8 bases lay between the germline ends. Germline V gene lookup returns CDR1 SGHNT and CDR2 YYREEE (reference sequence). This chain's CDR3 is CASSPGVQETQYF. The CDR3 DNA reads as TGTGCCAGCAGCCCCGGGGTCCAAGAGACCCAGTACTTC.

This chain uses TRBV5-4 with TRBJ2-3, with D perhaps TRBD1 (6 bases). Germline lookup yields CDR1 SGHNT and CDR2 YYREEE (reference sequence). V was trimmed by 4 bases and J by 0 bases, leaving 15 bases between them. The CDR3 contains 16 residues. CDR3 DNA sequence: TGTGCCAGCAGCCACGGTGGGGACACAAGCACAGATACGCAGTATTTT. It yields the protein CASSHGGDTSTDTQYF.

V and J are TRBV7-2 and TRBJ2-1, with unresolved D. Trimming took off 10 bases at V and 5 bases at J, with 15 bases between the two ends. The CDR3 loop spans 13 amino acids. CDR1 is SGHTA, CDR2 FQGNSA, per germline. Written as DNA, the CDR3 is TGTGCCACCGCACCGCCGAACGACAATGAGCAGTTCTTC. It yields the protein CATAPPNDNEQFF. The full variable domain, its missing parts supplied by reference TRBV7-2 and TRBJ2-1, is GAGVSQSPSNKVTEKGKDVELRCDPISGHTALYWYRQSLGQGLEFLIYFQGNSAPDKSGLPSDRFSAERTGGSVSTLTIQRTQQEDSAVYLCATAPPNDNEQFFGPGTRLTVL.

Only one count was recorded for this clone. The chain combines TRBV5-6 with TRBJ2-3; D is ambiguous. V lost 0 bases, J lost 2 bases, and 4 bases lay in between. CDR3 length: 13 residues. Germline V gives CDR1 SGHDT, CDR2 YYEEEE. CDR3 protein: CASSLEPTDTQYF. CDR3 in DNA: TGTGCCAGCAGCTTGGAACCCACAGATACGCAGTATTTT.

The CDR3: CASSYSKNSNQPQHF. The CDR3 DNA follows: TGTGCCAGCAGTTACTCGAAGAATAGCAATCAGCCCCAGCATTTT. The chain joins TRBV6-6 to TRBJ1-5; no firm D call. Germline V lookup: CDR1 MNHNY, CDR2 SVGAGI (reference sequence). V was clipped by 0 bases and J by 0 bases, with 6 bases between them. The CDR3 loop spans 15 amino acids.

This clone occurred once. This rearrangement joins TRBV6-5 to TRBJ2-5, with TRBD2 matching 16 bases. Trimming at V came to 5 bases and at J to 6 bases, leaving 3 bases not matched to a gene. This CDR3 comprises 15 residues. CDR1 and CDR2 (germline): MNHEY, SVGAGI. The DNA for the CDR3 is TGTGCCAGCAGTGGGACTAGCGGGGGGGAGAAGACCCAGTACTTC. Its translation: CASSGTSGGEKTQYF.

V gene TRBV5-6 combines with J gene TRBJ1-2, with a weak D call TRBD1 (6 bases). CDR3 length equals 14 residues. Germline CDR1 SGHDT, CDR2 YYEEEE. The germline V and J ends were trimmed by 0 bases and 5 bases, with 11 bases remaining between them. The chain's CDR3 is CASSLAPTGYGYTF. CDR3 DNA: TGTGCCAGCAGCTTGGCCCCGACAGGTTATGGCTACACCTTC. Variable domain in full (rest from reference TRBV5-6 and TRBJ1-2): DAGVTQSPTHLIKTRGQQVTLRCSPKSGHDTVSWYQQALGQGPQFIFQYYEEEERQRGNFPDRFSGHQFPNYSSELNVNALLLGDSALYLCASSLAPTGYGYTFGSGTRLTVV.

CDR3 protein: CASSSHSPVSYGYTF. DNA of the CDR3: TGTGCCAGCAGTTCCCACAGCCCCGTAAGCTATGGCTACACCTTC. The V gene is TRBV11-2, the J gene TRBJ1-2; D call uncertain. CDR1 is SGHAT, CDR2 FQNNGV, per germline. Trimming cost V 6 bases and J 4 bases, with 18 bases left between them. CDR3 length: 15 amino acids.

CDR3 in DNA: TGTGCCAGCAAGCAACAGGGGGATTGGGATTCACCCCTCCACTTT. This sequence encodes CASKQQGDWDSPLHF. The rearrangement links TRBV7-2 to TRBJ1-6, with 8 positions matching TRBD1. CDR3 size: 15 residues. CDR1 and CDR2 from the germline V gene are SGHTA and FQGNSA. The V gene end was trimmed by 7 bases and the J gene end by 8 bases; junction bases not matched to a gene: 10. Based on the CDR3 plus reference TRBV7-2 and TRBJ1-6, the full variable domain is GAGVSQSPSNKVTEKGKDVELRCDPISGHTALYWYRQSLGQGLEFLIYFQGNSAPDKSGLPSDRFSAERTGGSVSTLTIQRTQQEDSAVYLCASKQQGDWDSPLHFGNGTRLTVT.

This chain connects TRBV2 to TRBJ1-1; D not resolved. In germline, CDR1 is SNHLY, CDR2 FYNNEI. This CDR3 has 14 residues. The V and J ends lost 1 base and 0 bases respectively, with 6 bases between them. The CDR3 coding sequence is TGTGCCAGCAGTGAAGGGGCAGTGAACACTGAAGCTTTCTTT. It translates to CASSEGAVNTEAFF.

The sample holds a few counts of this clone. This sequence joins TRBV2 and TRBJ1-2, with a possible D match to TRBD1 (5 bases). Germline lookup yields CDR1 SNHLY and CDR2 FYNNEI. The CDR3 is 13 amino acids. V was pared by 3 bases and J by 8 bases, with 13 bases between. CDR3 residues: CASSDEGTRGYTF. In nucleotides, the CDR3 is TGTGCCAGCAGTGATGAGGGGACGAGAGGCTACACCTTC.

This sequence joins TRBV27 and TRBJ1-4; D remains ambiguous. V lost 8 bases and J 4 bases, leaving 5 bases between the germline ends. Germline V gives CDR1 MNHEY, CDR2 SMNVEV (reference sequence). The CDR3 spans 11 residues. The DNA for the CDR3 is TGTGCCAGCGGATTTAATGAAAAACTGTTTTTT. The encoded protein is CASGFNEKLFF.

The chain joins TRBV7-3 to TRBJ2-2, with 9 bases identical to TRBD1. Germline CDR1 SGHTA, CDR2 FQGTGA. This CDR3 contains 16 residues. V gave up 4 bases and J gave up 6 bases; unmatched junction bases: 9. CDR3 amino acids: CASSYSGTGSPGELFF. In DNA form, the CDR3 reads TGTGCCAGCAGCTACTCCGGGACAGGGAGTCCCGGGGAGCTGTTTTTT.

The gene calls are TRBV10-3 and TRBJ2-7, with D uncertain. The germline V gene has CDR1 ENHRY and CDR2 SYGVKD. The CDR3 length is 12 residues. The V end was cut by 10 bases, the J end by 0 bases, with 10 bases between. This CDR3 is CATWSTSYEQYF. The CDR3 DNA reads TGTGCCACATGGAGCACCTCCTACGAGCAGTACTTC.

The chain links TRBV6-1 to TRBJ1-1; 8 bases line up with TRBD1. This CDR3 has 12 residues. Germline V gene data show CDR1 as MNHNS and CDR2 as SASEGT. Germline trimming cut 5 bases from V and 10 bases from J; bases unmatched to any gene: 6. In DNA form, the CDR3 reads TGTGCCAGCAGTCAGGACAGGGTTGGAGCTTTCTTT. This translates into CASSQDRVGAFF.

V usage is TRBV9 and J usage is TRBJ2-2; D perhaps matches TRBD2 (6 bases). Per germline, CDR1 SGDLS and CDR2 YYNGEE. Trimming left V 0 bases short and J 5 bases short, with 8 bases between. CDR3 size: 14 residues. CDR3 sequence (DNA): TGTGCCAGCAGCGTAGCGGGGGAAACCGGGGAGCTGTTTTTT. Translating gives CASSVAGETGELFF.